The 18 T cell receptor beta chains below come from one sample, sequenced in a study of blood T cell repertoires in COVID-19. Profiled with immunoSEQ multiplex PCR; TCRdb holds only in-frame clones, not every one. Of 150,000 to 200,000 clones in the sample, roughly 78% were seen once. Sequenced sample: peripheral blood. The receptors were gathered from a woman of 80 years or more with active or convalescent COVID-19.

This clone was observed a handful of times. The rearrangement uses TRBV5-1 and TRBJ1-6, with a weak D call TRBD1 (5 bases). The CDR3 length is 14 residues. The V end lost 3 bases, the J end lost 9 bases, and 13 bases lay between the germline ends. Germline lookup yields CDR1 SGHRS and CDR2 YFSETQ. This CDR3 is CASSSTDILSPLHF. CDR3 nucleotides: TGCGCCAGCAGCTCGACAGATATCCTTTCACCCCTCCACTTT.

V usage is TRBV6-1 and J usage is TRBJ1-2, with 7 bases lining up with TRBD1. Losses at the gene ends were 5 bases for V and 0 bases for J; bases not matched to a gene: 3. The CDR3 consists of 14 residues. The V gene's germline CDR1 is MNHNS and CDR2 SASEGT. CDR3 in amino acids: CASSTGTANYGYTF. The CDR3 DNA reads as TGTGCCAGCAGTACCGGGACAGCTAACTATGGCTACACCTTC.

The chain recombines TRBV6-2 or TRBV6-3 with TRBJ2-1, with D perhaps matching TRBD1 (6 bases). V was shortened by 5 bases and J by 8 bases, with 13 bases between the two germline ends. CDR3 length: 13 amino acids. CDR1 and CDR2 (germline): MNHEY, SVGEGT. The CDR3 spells CASSKQGRDEQFF. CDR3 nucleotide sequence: TGTGCCAGCAGTAAACAGGGTCGGGATGAGCAGTTCTTC.

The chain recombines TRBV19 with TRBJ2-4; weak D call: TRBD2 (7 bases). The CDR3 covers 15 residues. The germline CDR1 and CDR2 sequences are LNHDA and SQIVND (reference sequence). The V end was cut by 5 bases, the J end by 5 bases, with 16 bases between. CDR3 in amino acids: CASSSKQGGENIQYF. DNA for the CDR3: TGTGCCAGTAGTTCAAAACAGGGAGGGGAAAACATTCAGTACTTC.

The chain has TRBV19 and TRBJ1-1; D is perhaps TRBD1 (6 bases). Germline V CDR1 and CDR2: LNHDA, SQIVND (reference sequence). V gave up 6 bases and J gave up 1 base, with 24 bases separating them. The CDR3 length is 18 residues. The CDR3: CASRGGEGQGTWNTEAFF. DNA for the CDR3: TGTGCCAGTAGGGGAGGGGAAGGGCAGGGGACATGGAACACTGAAGCTTTCTTT.

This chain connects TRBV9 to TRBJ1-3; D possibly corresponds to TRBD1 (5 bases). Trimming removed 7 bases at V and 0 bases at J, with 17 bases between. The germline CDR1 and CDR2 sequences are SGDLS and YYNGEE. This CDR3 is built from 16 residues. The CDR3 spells CASASQSTASGNTIYF. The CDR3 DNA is TGTGCCAGCGCGTCACAGTCGACAGCCTCTGGAAACACCATATATTTT. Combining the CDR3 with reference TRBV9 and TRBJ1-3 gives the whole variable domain DSGVTQTPKHLITATGQRVTLRCSPRSGDLSVYWYQQSLDQGLQFLIQYYNGEERAKGNILERFSAQQFPDLHSELNLSSLELGDSALYFCASASQSTASGNTIYFGEGSWLTVV.

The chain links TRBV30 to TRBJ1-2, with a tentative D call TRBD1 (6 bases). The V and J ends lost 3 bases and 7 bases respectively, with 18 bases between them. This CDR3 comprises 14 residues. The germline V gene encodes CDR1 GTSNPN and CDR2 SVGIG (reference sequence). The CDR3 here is CAWSANRVQFGYTF. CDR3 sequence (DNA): TGTGCCTGGAGCGCTAACAGGGTACAATTTGGCTACACCTTC. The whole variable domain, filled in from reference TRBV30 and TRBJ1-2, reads SQTIHQWPATLVQPVGSPLSLECTVEGTSNPNLYWYRQAAGRGLQLLFYSVGIGQISSEVPQNLSASRPQDRQFILSSKKLLLSDSGFYLCAWSANRVQFGYTFGSGTRLTVV.

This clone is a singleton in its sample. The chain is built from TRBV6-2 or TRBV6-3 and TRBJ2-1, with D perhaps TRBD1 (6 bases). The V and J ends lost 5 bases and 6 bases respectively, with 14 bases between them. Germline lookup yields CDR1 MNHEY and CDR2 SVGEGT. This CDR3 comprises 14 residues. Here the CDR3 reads CASSTFTGRNEQFF. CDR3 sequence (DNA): TGTGCCAGCAGTACCTTTACAGGGCGCAATGAGCAGTTCTTC.

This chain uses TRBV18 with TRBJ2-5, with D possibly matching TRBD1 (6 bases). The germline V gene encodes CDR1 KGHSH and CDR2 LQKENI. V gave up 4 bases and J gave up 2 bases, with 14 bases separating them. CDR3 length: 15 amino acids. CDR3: CASSLVQGRQETQYF. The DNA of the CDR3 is TGTGCCAGCTCACTAGTACAGGGTCGGCAAGAGACCCAGTACTTC.

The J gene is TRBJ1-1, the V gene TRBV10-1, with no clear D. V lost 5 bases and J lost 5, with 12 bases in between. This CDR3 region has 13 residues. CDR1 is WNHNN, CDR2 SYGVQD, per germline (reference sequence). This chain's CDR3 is CASSPLNRTEAFF. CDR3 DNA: TGCGCCAGCAGTCCCTTAAACAGAACTGAAGCTTTCTTT.

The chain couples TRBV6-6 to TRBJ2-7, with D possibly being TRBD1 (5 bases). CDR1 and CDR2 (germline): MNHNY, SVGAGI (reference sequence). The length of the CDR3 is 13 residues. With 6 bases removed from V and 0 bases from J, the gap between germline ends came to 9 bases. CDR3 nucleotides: TGTGCCAGCAGCTCAGACAGCTCCTACGAGCAGTACTTC. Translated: CASSSDSSYEQYF.

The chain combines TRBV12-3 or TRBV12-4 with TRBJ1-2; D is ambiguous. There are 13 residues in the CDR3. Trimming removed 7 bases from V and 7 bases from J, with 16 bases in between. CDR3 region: CASTTGVGIGYTF. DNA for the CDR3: TGTGCCAGCACCACCGGGGTGGGGATTGGCTACACCTTC.

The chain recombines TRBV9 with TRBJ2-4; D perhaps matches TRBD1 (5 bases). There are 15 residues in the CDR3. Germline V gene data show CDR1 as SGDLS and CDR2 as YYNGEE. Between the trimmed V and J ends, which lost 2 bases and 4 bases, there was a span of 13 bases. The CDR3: CASSVDETVKNIQYF. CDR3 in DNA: TGTGCCAGCAGCGTTGACGAGACAGTAAAAAACATTCAGTACTTC.

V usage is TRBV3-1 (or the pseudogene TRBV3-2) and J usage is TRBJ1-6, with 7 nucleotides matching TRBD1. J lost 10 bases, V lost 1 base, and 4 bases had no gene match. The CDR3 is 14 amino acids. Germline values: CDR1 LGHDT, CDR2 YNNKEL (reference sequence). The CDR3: CASSQVGGESPLHF. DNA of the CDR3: TGTGCCAGCAGCCAAGTAGGGGGCGAGTCACCCCTCCACTTT.

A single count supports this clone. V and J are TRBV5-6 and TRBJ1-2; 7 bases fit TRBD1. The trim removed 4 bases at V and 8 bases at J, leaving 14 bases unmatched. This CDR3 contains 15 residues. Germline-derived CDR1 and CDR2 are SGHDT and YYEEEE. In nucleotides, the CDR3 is TGTGCCAGCAGCCCCTGGACAGGCCGGGCGACCGGCTACACCTTC. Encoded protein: CASSPWTGRATGYTF.

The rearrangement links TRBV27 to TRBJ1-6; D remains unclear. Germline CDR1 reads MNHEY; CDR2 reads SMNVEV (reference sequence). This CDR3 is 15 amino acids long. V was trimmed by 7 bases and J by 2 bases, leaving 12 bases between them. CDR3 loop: CASTNRRAYNSPLHF. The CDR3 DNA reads TGTGCCAGCACCAACCGGCGGGCCTATAATTCACCCCTCCACTTT.

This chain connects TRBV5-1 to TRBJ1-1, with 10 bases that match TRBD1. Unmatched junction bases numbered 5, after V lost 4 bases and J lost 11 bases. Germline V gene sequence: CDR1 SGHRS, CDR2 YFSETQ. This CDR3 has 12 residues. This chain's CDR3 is CASSPGTGVAFF. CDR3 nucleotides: TGCGCCAGCAGCCCGGGGACAGGGGTGGCTTTCTTT.

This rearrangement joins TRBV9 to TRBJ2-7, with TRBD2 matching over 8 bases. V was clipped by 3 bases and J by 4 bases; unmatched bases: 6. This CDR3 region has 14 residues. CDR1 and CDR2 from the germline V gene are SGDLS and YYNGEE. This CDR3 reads CASSGPGGVYEQYF. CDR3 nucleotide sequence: TGTGCCAGCAGCGGACCGGGGGGGGTTTACGAGCAGTACTTC.